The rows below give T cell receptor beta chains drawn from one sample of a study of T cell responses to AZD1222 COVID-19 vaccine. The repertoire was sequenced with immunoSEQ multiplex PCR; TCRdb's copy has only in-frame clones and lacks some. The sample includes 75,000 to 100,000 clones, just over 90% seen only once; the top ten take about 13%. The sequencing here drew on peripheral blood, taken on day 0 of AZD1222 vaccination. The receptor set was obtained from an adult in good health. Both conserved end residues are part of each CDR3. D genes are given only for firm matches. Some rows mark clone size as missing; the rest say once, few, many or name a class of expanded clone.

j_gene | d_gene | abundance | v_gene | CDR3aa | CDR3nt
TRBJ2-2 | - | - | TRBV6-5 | CASRGTRNTGELFF | TGTGCCAGCAGGGGGACAAGGAACACCGGGGAGCTGTTTTTT
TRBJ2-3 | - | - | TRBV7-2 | CASSLVSSLSTDTQYF | TGTGCCAGCAGCTTAGTATCCAGCCTGAGCACAGATACGCAGTATTTT
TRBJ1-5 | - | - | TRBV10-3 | CAIRPKPQHF | TGTGCCATCAGGCCCAAGCCCCAGCATTTT
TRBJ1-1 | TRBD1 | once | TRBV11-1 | CASSYGTGGMGTEAFF | TGTGCCAGCAGTTATGGGACAGGGGGTATGGGCACTGAAGCTTTCTTT
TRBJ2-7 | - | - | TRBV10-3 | CATSLGQPTYEQYF | TGTGCCACCTCCCTAGGACAGCCCACCTACGAGCAGTACTTC
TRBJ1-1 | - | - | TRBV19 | CASSLTGGEAFF | TGTGCCAGTAGTCTGACCGGGGGCGAAGCTTTCTTT
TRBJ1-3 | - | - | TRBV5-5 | CASSLGRVYGNTIYF | TGTGCCAGCAGCTTGGGAAGGGTGTACGGAAACACCATATATTTT
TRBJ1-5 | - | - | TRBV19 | CASSIKGIGNQPQHF | TGTGCCAGTAGTATAAAGGGGATTGGTAATCAGCCCCAGCATTTT
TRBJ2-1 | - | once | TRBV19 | CASKDGGSYNEQFF | TGTGCCAGTAAGGATGGGGGCTCCTACAATGAGCAGTTCTTC
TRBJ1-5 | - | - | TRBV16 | CASSQSVYNQPQHF | TGTGCCAGCAGCCAATCGGTCTACAATCAGCCCCAGCATTTT
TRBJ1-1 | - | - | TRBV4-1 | CASSTRDTREAFF | TGCGCCAGCAGCACCCGGGACACCCGTGAAGCTTTCTTT
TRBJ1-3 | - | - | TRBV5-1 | CASSSRVPGNTIYF | TGCGCCAGCAGCTCCAGGGTCCCTGGAAACACCATATATTTT
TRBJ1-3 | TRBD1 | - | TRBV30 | CAWSKTGSLEGNTIYF | TGTGCCTGGAGCAAGACAGGGTCTTTAGAGGGAAACACCATATATTTT
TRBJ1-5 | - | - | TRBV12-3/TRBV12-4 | CASTIPPQPQHF | TGTGCCAGCACAATACCGCCACAGCCCCAGCATTTT
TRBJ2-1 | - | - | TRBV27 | CASSVRDRSYNEQFF | TGTGCCAGCAGCGTGAGGGACCGCTCCTACAATGAGCAGTTCTTC
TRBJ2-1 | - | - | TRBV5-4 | CASSAGTSSSYNEQFF | TGTGCCAGCAGCGCCGGGACATCTAGCTCCTACAATGAGCAGTTCTTC
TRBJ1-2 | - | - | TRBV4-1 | CASSQVGTRGLDGYTF | TGCGCCAGCAGCCAAGTCGGGACACGGGGATTGGATGGCTACACCTTC
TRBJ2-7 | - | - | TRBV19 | CASSSSHNYEQYF | TGTGCCAGTAGTAGTTCGCACAACTACGAGCAGTACTTC
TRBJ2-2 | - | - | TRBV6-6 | CASSSNRNTGELFF | TGTGCCAGCAGTTCAAACAGGAACACCGGGGAGCTGTTTTTT
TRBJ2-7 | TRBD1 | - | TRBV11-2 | CASSSSTGTLSYEQYF | TGTGCCAGCAGCTCGTCGACAGGGACCCTTTCCTACGAGCAGTACTTC
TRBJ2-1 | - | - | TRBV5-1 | CASSLIQARQFF | TGCGCCAGCAGCTTGATACAGGCCCGGCAGTTCTTC
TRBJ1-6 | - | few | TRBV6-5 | CASSRGLGTPLHF | TGTGCCAGCAGTCGGGGTCTGGGGACACCCCTCCACTTT